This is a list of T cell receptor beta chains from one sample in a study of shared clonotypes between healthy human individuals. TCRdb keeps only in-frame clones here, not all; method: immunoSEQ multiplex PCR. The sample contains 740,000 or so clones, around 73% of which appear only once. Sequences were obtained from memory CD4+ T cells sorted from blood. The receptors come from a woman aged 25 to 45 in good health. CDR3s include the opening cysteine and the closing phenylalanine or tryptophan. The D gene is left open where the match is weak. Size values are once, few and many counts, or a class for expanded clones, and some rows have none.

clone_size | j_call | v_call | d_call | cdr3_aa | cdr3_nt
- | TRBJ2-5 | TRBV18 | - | CASSPRGSQETQYF | TGTGCCAGCTCACCAAGAGGCAGCCAAGAGACCCAGTACTTC
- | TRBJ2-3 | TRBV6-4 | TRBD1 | CASSDSDRHTQYF | TGTGCCAGCAGTGACTCGGACAGGCATACGCAGTATTTT
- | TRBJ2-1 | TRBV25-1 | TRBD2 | CASSELGREGHNEQFF | TGTGCCAGCAGTGAGCTAGGGCGGGAGGGTCACAATGAGCAGTTCTTC
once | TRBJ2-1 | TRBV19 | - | CASTDEQFF | TGTGCCAGTACTGATGAGCAGTTCTTC
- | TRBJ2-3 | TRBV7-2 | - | CASSLVGGVATDTQYF | TGTGCCAGCAGCTTAGTGGGGGGAGTGGCCACAGATACGCAGTATTTT
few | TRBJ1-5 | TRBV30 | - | CAWSFSTNQPQHF | TGTGCCTGGAGCTTTTCAACCAATCAGCCCCAGCATTTT
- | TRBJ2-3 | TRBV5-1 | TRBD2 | CASSPEREGLTDTQYF | TGCGCCAGCAGCCCGGAGCGGGAGGGCCTCACAGATACGCAGTATTTT
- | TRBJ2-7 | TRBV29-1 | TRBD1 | CSVEDPRTGGYEQYF | TGCAGCGTTGAAGATCCGAGGACAGGGGGTTACGAGCAGTACTTC
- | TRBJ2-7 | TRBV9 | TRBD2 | CASSVGGSGTEQYF | TGTGCCAGCAGCGTTGGGGGTAGCGGGACCGAGCAGTACTTC
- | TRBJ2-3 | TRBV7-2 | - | CASSLVQKNTQYF | TGTGCCAGCAGCTTAGTCCAGAAGAATACGCAGTATTTT
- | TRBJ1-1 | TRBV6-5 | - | CASTTMGQNTEAFF | TGTGCCAGCACTACAATGGGACAGAACACTGAAGCTTTCTTT
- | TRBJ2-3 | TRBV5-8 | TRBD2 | CASSLGSGGYTDTQYF | TGTGCCAGCAGCTTGGGTAGCGGGGGATACACAGATACGCAGTATTTT
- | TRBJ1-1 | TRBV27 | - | CASSLFFGKRGNTEAFF | TGTGCCAGCAGTTTATTTTTCGGAAAAAGGGGTAACACTGAAGCTTTCTTT
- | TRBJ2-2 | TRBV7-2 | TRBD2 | CASSSGGSSLTGELFF | TGTGCCAGCAGCTCCGGGGGGAGTAGTTTAACCGGGGAGCTGTTTTTT
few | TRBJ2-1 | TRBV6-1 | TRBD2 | CASSGSGAGGSYNEQFF | TGTGCCAGCAGTGGTTCAGGAGCGGGGGGTTCCTACAATGAGCAGTTCTTC
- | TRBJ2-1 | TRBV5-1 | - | CASSSAGTITYNEQFF | TGCGCCAGCAGCTCGGCCGGGACAATCACCTACAATGAGCAGTTCTTC
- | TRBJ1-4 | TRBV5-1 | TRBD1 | CASSSGTENEKLFF | TGCGCCAGCAGCTCGGGGACAGAGAATGAAAAACTGTTTTTT
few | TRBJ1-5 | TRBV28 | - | CASSLGTGGSVGQPQHF | TGTGCCAGCAGTTTAGGGACGGGGGGGTCTGTCGGTCAGCCCCAGCATTTT
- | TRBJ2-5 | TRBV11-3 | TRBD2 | CASSPSELAGVETQYF | TGTGCCAGCAGCCCGTCTGAGCTAGCGGGAGTAGAGACCCAGTACTTC
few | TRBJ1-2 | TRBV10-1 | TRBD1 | CASSPGQGADGYTF | TGCGCCAGCAGCCCGGGACAGGGGGCGGATGGCTACACCTTC
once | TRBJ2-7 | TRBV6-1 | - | CASSFQGPVREQYF | TGTGCCAGCAGTTTTCAGGGACCTGTGCGGGAGCAGTACTTC
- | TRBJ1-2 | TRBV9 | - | CASSLGDLAGYGYTF | TGTGCCAGCAGCCTAGGTGACCTAGCGGGCTATGGCTACACCTTC
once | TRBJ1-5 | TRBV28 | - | CASETRTEGDQPQHF | TGTGCCAGTGAGACCCGGACAGAGGGTGATCAGCCCCAGCATTTT
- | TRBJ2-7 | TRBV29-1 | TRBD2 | CSVEIPEREDSYEQYF | TGCAGCGTTGAGATTCCCGAGCGGGAGGACTCCTACGAGCAGTACTTC
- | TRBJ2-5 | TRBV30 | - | CATDIGSETQYF | TGTGCCACGGACATCGGGTCGGAGACCCAGTACTTC
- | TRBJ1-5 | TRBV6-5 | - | CASSYSRTSNQPQHF | TGTGCCAGCAGTTACTCGAGGACTAGCAATCAGCCCCAGCATTTT
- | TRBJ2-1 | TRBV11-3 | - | CASSHPGVGMNEQFF | TGTGCCAGCAGCCATCCCGGGGTTGGGATGAATGAGCAGTTCTTC
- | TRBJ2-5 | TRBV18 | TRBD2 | CASSPPGTSGRQETQYF | TGTGCCAGCTCACCACCCGGGACTAGCGGGAGGCAAGAGACCCAGTACTTC
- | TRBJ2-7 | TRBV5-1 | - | CASSMAPPGGFSYEQYF | TGCGCCAGCAGCATGGCGCCCCCTGGAGGATTCTCCTACGAGCAGTACTTC
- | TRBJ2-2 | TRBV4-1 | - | CASSLMGANTGELFF | TGCGCCAGCAGCCTGATGGGGGCGAACACCGGGGAGCTGTTTTTT
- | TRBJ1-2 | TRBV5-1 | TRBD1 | CASSSSTGGAFGYTF | TGCGCCAGCAGCTCCTCCACAGGGGGCGCGTTTGGCTACACCTTC
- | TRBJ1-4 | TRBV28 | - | CASTTGNEKLFF | TGTGCCAGCACAACGGGTAATGAAAAACTGTTTTTT
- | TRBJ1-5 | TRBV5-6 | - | CASTLEGWDENQPQHF | TGTGCCAGCACCCTGGAAGGGTGGGACGAAAATCAGCCCCAGCATTTT
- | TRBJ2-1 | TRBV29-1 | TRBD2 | CSGRAGNEQFF | TGTTCCGGGAGGGCGGGCAATGAGCAGTTCTTC
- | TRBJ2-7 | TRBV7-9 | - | CASSLVLGDSYEQYF | TGTGCCAGCAGCTTAGTTTTAGGCGACTCCTACGAGCAGTACTTC
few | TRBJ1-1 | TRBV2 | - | CASSGLTGNTEAFF | TGTGCCAGCAGTGGCTTGACGGGGAACACTGAAGCTTTCTTT
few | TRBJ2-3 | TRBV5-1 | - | CASSSSVTDTQYF | TGCGCCAGCAGCTCTAGCGTCACAGATACGCAGTATTTT
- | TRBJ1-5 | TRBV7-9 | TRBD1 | CASRQGDQPQHF | TGTGCCAGCCGACAGGGGGATCAGCCCCAGCATTTT
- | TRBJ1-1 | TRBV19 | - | CASSLDRTFEAFF | TGTGCCAGTAGTCTCGATAGGACATTTGAAGCTTTCTTT
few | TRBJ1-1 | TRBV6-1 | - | CASSELGGTEAFF | TGTGCCAGCAGTGAACTAGGAGGCACTGAAGCTTTCTTT
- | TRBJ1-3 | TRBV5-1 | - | CASSFGGVEDTIYF | TGCGCCAGCAGCTTTGGAGGGGTCGAAGACACCATATATTTT
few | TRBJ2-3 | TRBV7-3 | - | CASSRRGTDTQYF | TGTGCCAGCAGCCGAAGAGGGACAGATACGCAGTATTTT
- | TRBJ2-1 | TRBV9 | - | CASSVPGVGNEQFF | TGTGCCAGCAGCGTACCGGGAGTGGGCAATGAGCAGTTCTTC
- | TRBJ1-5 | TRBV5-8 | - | CASSLALDSHSNQPQHF | TGTGCCAGCAGCTTGGCCCTGGACAGTCATAGCAATCAGCCCCAGCATTTT
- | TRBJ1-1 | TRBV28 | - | CASSLRQLNTEAFF | TGTGCCAGCAGTTTACGACAGTTGAACACTGAAGCTTTCTTT
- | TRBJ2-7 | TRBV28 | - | CASSGYEQYF | TGTGCCAGCTCAGGCTACGAGCAGTACTTC
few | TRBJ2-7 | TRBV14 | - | CASSPRTYEQYF | TGTGCCAGCAGCCCACGAACCTACGAGCAGTACTTC
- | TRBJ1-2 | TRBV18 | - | CASSSWTGGYTF | TGTGCCAGCTCATCGTGGACCGGTGGCTACACCTTC
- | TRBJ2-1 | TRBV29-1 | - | CSVGLDEQFF | TGCAGCGTTGGGTTGGATGAGCAGTTCTTC
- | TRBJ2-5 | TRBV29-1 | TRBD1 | CSAGTGAQETQYF | TGCAGCGCCGGGACAGGGGCGCAGGAGACCCAGTACTTC
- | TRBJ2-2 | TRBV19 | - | CASTPIPNTGELFF | TGTGCCAGTACCCCAATCCCAAACACCGGGGAGCTGTTTTTT
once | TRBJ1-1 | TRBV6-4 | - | CASSYSFQGRTEAFF | TGTGCCAGCAGTTACTCGTTCCAGGGGCGCACTGAAGCTTTCTTT